The rows below give T cell receptor beta chains drawn from one sample of a study of CD8 T cells in ankylosing spondylitis. TCRdb itself ran the 5' RACE reads through MiXCR, one entry per CDR3 protein. This table holds about 130,000 distinct CDR3 sequences, more than 6.5% found once. The material sequenced was blood, either unsorted or a sorted T cell fraction (not recorded which). The source of these receptors is a male donor with ankylosing spondylitis or in good health (not recorded which). CDR3s include the opening cysteine and the closing phenylalanine or tryptophan. D genes are given only for firm matches. The size of a clone is reported for some rows only, either as once, few or many, or as a class for expanded clones.

D gene,V gene,J gene,clone size,CDR3 protein,CDR3 DNA
TRBD1,TRBV9,TRBJ2-1,few,CASSVDSRGQGNEQFF,TGTGCCAGCAGCGTAGATTCCAGGGGACAGGGGAATGAGCAGTTCTTC
.,TRBV5-1,TRBJ1-5,.,CASSLEGGQPQHF,TGCGCCAGCAGCTTGGAGGGGGGACAGCCCCAGCATTTT
.,TRBV7-2,TRBJ1-2,many,CASSLALNYGYTF,TGTGCCAGCAGCCTGGCACTGAACTATGGCTACACCTTC
.,TRBV7-9,TRBJ2-7,many,CASSGTHASSYEQYF,TGTGCCAGCAGCGGGACCCACGCGAGCTCCTACGAGCAGTACTTC
.,TRBV12-3/TRBV12-4,TRBJ2-5,many,CASSPRAGQETQYF,TGTGCCAGCAGCCCCCGGGCAGGACAAGAGACCCAGTACTTC
TRBD1,TRBV7-2,TRBJ2-7,many,CASSLQQGLYEQYF,TGTGCCAGCAGCTTACAACAGGGGCTATACGAGCAGTACTTC
.,TRBV3-1,TRBJ1-2,many,CASSQDSPGTYTF,TGTGCCAGCAGCCAAGATTCACCAGGGACCTACACCTTC
.,TRBV28,TRBJ2-7,.,CASSLGVMRQYF,TGTGCCAGCAGTTTGGGGGTCATGAGGCAGTACTTC
.,TRBV11-1,TRBJ2-4,many,CASSLIAVHIQYF,TGTGCCAGCAGCCTCATCGCCGTGCACATTCAGTACTTC
.,TRBV20-1,TRBJ2-7,.,CSARPGLQRGFSYEQYF,TGCAGTGCTCGCCCGGGACTCCAACGGGGTTTCTCCTACGAGCAGTACTTC
.,TRBV5-1,TRBJ2-1,many,CASSLAGERSYNEQFF,TGCGCCAGCAGCCTTGCAGGGGAAAGGTCCTACAATGAGCAGTTCTTC
TRBD2,TRBV6-4,TRBJ2-1,many,CASSKTSGGADEQFF,TGTGCCAGCAGTAAGACTAGCGGGGGGGCGGATGAGCAGTTCTTC
.,TRBV2,TRBJ2-2,.,CATDSTNTGELFF,TGTGCTACCGACAGCACGAACACCGGGGAGCTGTTTTTT
TRBD1,TRBV5-1,TRBJ2-7,many,CASSLDRDRKSYEQYF,TGCGCCAGCAGCTTGGACCGGGACAGAAAGTCCTACGAGCAGTACTTC
.,TRBV12-3/TRBV12-4,TRBJ1-1,few,CASSLLGWDTEAFF,TGTGCCAGCAGTTTATTAGGGTGGGACACTGAAGCTTTCTTT
.,TRBV5-1,TRBJ1-1,many,CASSSGQNTEAFF,TGCGCCAGCAGCAGCGGACAGAACACTGAAGCTTTCTTT
TRBD1,TRBV20-1,TRBJ2-1,many,CSAKGQGGPQPSNEQFF,TGCAGTGCTAAGGGACAGGGGGGTCCTCAGCCTTCCAATGAGCAGTTCTTC
TRBD2,TRBV12-3/TRBV12-4,TRBJ2-5,many,CASSSTSSGRRETQYF,TGTGCCAGCAGTTCTACGTCTAGCGGGAGGAGGGAGACCCAGTACTTC
TRBD2,TRBV24-1,TRBJ2-1,many,CATSDLTSGSTLDEQFF,TGTGCCACCAGTGATCTGACTAGCGGGAGTACCCTGGATGAGCAGTTCTTC
.,TRBV4-1,TRBJ2-4,many,CASSQTRDFDVSAKNIQYF,TGCGCCAGCAGCCAAACAAGGGACTTCGACGTTTCAGCCAAAAACATTCAGTACTTC
TRBD2,TRBV10-3,TRBJ2-7,many,CAISDTTSGNSEQYF,TGTGCCATCAGTGATACTACTAGCGGCAATTCCGAGCAGTACTTC
.,TRBV5-1,TRBJ2-2,many,CASSLPSDGELFF,TGCGCCAGCAGCTTGCCCTCGGACGGGGAGCTGTTTTTT
.,TRBV5-5,TRBJ2-3,many,CASSFSPQSTDTQYF,TGTGCCAGCAGCTTTTCTCCCCAGAGCACAGATACGCAGTATTTT
.,TRBV7-9,TRBJ1-1,many,CASSPGGFGAFF,TGTGCCAGCAGCCCGGGGGGTTTCGGAGCTTTCTTT
.,TRBV5-1,TRBJ1-1,many,CASSLDLDPNTEAFF,TGCGCCAGCAGCTTGGATCTCGACCCTAATACTGAAGCTTTCTTT
.,TRBV29-1,TRBJ2-2,many,CSGVAHLTGELFF,TGCAGCGGGGTGGCCCATCTCACCGGGGAGCTGTTTTTT
.,TRBV30,TRBJ1-1,.,CALRHTNTEAFF,TGTGCCTTACGACACACGAACACTGAAGCTTTCTTT
TRBD2,TRBV6-2/TRBV6-3,TRBJ2-1,many,CASRKREIYYNEQFF,TGTGCCAGCAGAAAGCGGGAGATATACTACAATGAGCAGTTCTTC
TRBD2,TRBV2,TRBJ2-1,once,CASRYLGGSGSLNEQFF,TGTGCCAGCAGGTACCTCGGGGGTAGCGGGAGTCTCAATGAGCAGTTCTTC
.,TRBV18,TRBJ2-3,many,CASSEDSGTDTQYF,TGTGCCAGCTCCGAGGACAGCGGCACAGATACGCAGTATTTT
.,TRBV23-1,TRBJ1-1,many,CASSQSIGRWAFF,TGCGCCAGCAGTCAATCAATTGGGCGGTGGGCTTTCTTT
TRBD1,TRBV7-8,TRBJ1-1,many,CASSPRDREMNTEAFF,TGTGCCAGCAGCCCCCGGGACAGGGAGATGAACACTGAAGCTTTCTTT
TRBD2,TRBV11-2,TRBJ2-5,.,CASSQRLAGVMKGETQYF,TGTGCCAGCAGCCAAAGGCTAGCGGGGGTTATGAAGGGAGAGACCCAGTACTTC
.,TRBV7-3,TRBJ2-7,few,CASRSGTPPYEQYF,TGTGCCAGCAGGTCCGGGACACCGCCCTACGAGCAGTACTTC
.,TRBV5-1,TRBJ2-2,many,CASSLKGANTGELFF,TGCGCCAGCAGCTTAAAAGGGGCGAACACCGGGGAGCTGTTTTTT
.,TRBV24-1,TRBJ2-2,.,CATSTSANTGELFF,TGTGCCACCAGTACCTCAGCGAACACCGGGGAGCTGTTTTTT
TRBD2,TRBV6-4,TRBJ2-1,many,CASSWTSVQGNEQFF,TGTGCCAGCAGTTGGACTAGCGTTCAGGGGAATGAGCAGTTCTTC
.,TRBV12-3/TRBV12-4,TRBJ2-3,many,CASSSPPGLPRDTQYF,TGTGCCAGCAGTTCCCCCCCTGGACTGCCCAGGGATACGCAGTATTTT
TRBD2,TRBV20-1,TRBJ2-2,.,CSARSASGSGFDTGELFF,TGCAGTGCTAGATCGGCTAGCGGGAGCGGGTTTGACACCGGGGAGCTGTTTTTT
.,TRBV9,TRBJ2-1,many,CASSATQRSNNEQFF,TGTGCCAGCAGCGCCACGCAGAGATCCAACAATGAGCAGTTCTTC
.,TRBV20-1,TRBJ2-5,many,CSARTGTEAETQYF,TGCAGTGCTAGAACCGGGACTGAGGCAGAGACCCAGTACTTC
.,TRBV7-9,TRBJ1-1,many,CASSLSGETEAFF,TGTGCCAGCAGCTTATCGGGGGAGACTGAAGCTTTCTTT
.,TRBV5-1,TRBJ1-2,many,CASSFAGPGYTF,TGCGCCAGCAGCTTTGCGGGGCCTGGCTACACCTTC
.,TRBV7-3,TRBJ2-3,many,CASSPGSDTQYF,TGTGCCAGCAGTCCCGGGTCAGATACGCAGTATTTT
TRBD2,TRBV12-3/TRBV12-4,TRBJ2-3,.,CASSLRGLEDTQYF,TGTGCCAGCAGTTTACGCGGACTAGAGGATACGCAGTATTTT
TRBD2,TRBV5-1,TRBJ2-3,many,CASSLGSLAGGRTDTQYF,TGCGCCAGCAGCTTGGGGTCCTTAGCGGGAGGGAGGACAGATACGCAGTATTTT
.,TRBV12-3/TRBV12-4,TRBJ2-7,many,CASSPTHYEQYF,TGTGCCAGCAGTCCGACCCACTACGAGCAGTACTTC
TRBD2,TRBV20-1,TRBJ2-3,many,CSASSAGDYTDTQYF,TGCAGTGCTAGCTCGGCGGGGGATTACACAGATACGCAGTATTTT
TRBD2,TRBV7-3,TRBJ2-1,.,CASSARTSGRYNEQFF,TGTGCCAGCAGCGCCCGGACTAGCGGGAGGTACAATGAGCAGTTCTTC
TRBD2,TRBV7-6,TRBJ2-1,many,CASSELAVYYNEQFF,TGTGCCAGCAGCGAACTAGCGGTTTACTACAATGAGCAGTTCTTC
.,TRBV5-5,TRBJ2-1,many,CASSLGVVAYNEQFF,TGTGCCAGCAGCTTGGGGGTAGTCGCTTACAATGAGCAGTTCTTC
.,TRBV18,TRBJ1-1,.,CASSPLMTAGTEAFF,TGTGCCAGCTCACCCCTAATGACGGCGGGCACTGAAGCTTTCTTT
.,TRBV27,TRBJ1-1,many,CASSFHTEAFF,TGTGCCAGCAGTTTTCACACTGAAGCTTTCTTT